Shown below are 18 T cell receptor beta chains from a single sample sequenced in a study of T cells in Graves' hyperthyroidism and ophthalmopathy. TCR beta CDR3 regions were amplified from RNA. The HTBI primer set drove a first-round RT-PCR of the TCR CDR3. TCRdb reanalysed the multiplex PCR reads using MiXCR and keeps one entry per CDR3 protein. The profile shows around 250,000 distinct CDR3 sequences, 16% of them singletons. Specimen: blood. Source of these receptors: a woman younger than 35 with Graves' ophthalmopathy.

The rearrangement joins TRBV24-1 to TRBJ2-2; D may be TRBD2 (5 bases). The germline V gene encodes CDR1 KGHDR and CDR2 SFDVKD. Trimming stripped 5 bases from V and 7 bases from J, with 10 bases between. There are 13 residues in the CDR3. The CDR3: CATSGSEYGELFF. CDR3 bases: TGTGCCACCAGTGGTAGCGAGTACGGGGAGCTGTTTTTT.

This clonotype was recorded at least ten times. This chain joins TRBV4-1 and TRBJ1-1; TRBD1 might be the D (5 bases). CDR3 size: 14 residues. Trimming stripped 4 bases from V and 4 bases from J, with 13 bases between. Germline CDR1 MGHRA, CDR2 YSYEKL. The CDR3 DNA reads TGCGCCAGCAGCCTAAGCGGAGGGGTCACTGAAGCTTTCTTT. As protein: CASSLSGGVTEAFF.

The chain recombines TRBV27 with TRBJ2-3, with D perhaps TRBD1 (6 bases). The germline gives CDR1 MNHEY, CDR2 SMNVEV (reference sequence). This CDR3 spans 17 amino acids. V shed 3 bases and J shed 4 bases, with 20 bases lying between them. The CDR3: CASSLFLVQGTADTQYF. CDR3 nucleotides: TGTGCCAGCAGTTTGTTCTTAGTACAGGGTACCGCAGATACGCAGTATTTT.

The chain combines TRBV7-9 with TRBJ2-5; the match to TRBD2 covers 11 bases. Germline V gives CDR1 SEHNR, CDR2 FQNEAQ (reference sequence). The trim removed 8 bases at V and 5 bases at J, leaving 10 bases unmatched. The length of the CDR3 is 15 residues. The CDR3 is CASGLAGGPWETQYF. CDR3 DNA sequence: TGTGCCAGCGGATTAGCGGGAGGGCCGTGGGAGACCCAGTACTTC.

A few counts support this clonotype. V and J are TRBV19 and TRBJ2-7, with no clear D. The CDR3 is made up of 13 amino acids. Deletions cut 5 bases from V and 2 bases from J, with 10 bases between. Germline loops: CDR1 LNHDA, CDR2 SQIVND (reference sequence). The CDR3 sequence is CASSVGKTYEQYF. DNA for the CDR3: TGTGCCAGTAGTGTCGGTAAAACCTACGAGCAGTACTTC.

This clonotype has ten or more counts. The rearrangement links TRBV27 to TRBJ1-4; D gene unclear. There are 14 residues in the CDR3. With 5 bases removed from V and 8 bases from J, the gap between germline ends came to 15 bases. Germline loops: CDR1 MNHEY, CDR2 SMNVEV (reference sequence). The CDR3 DNA sequence: TGTGCCAGCAGTCCAACCGTGGCAGGCGAAAAACTGTTTTTT. Amino acids: CASSPTVAGEKLFF.

The sample holds many counts of this clonotype. This chain connects TRBV11-2 to TRBJ2-5; D gene uncertain. The CDR3 spans 11 residues. Trimming took off 5 bases at V and 6 bases at J, with 7 bases between the two ends. The germline V gene encodes CDR1 SGHAT and CDR2 FQNNGV. The CDR3 DNA is TGTGCCAGCAGCATATCAAAGACCCAGTACTTC. Translated, it gives CASSISKTQYF.

At least ten counts were recorded for this clonotype. The V call is TRBV3-1, the J call TRBJ1-6; 7 bases are shared with TRBD1. The V gene's germline CDR1 is LGHDT and CDR2 YNNKEL (reference sequence). This CDR3 comprises 14 residues. J lost 10 bases, V lost 1 base, and 4 bases had no gene match. The CDR3 sequence: CASSQGQGGSPLHF. The CDR3 nucleotides are TGTGCCAGCAGCCAAGGACAGGGTGGCTCACCCCTCCACTTT.

At least ten counts were recorded for this clonotype. J is TRBJ1-5 and V is TRBV7-2; 9 bases line up with TRBD1. Germline-derived CDR1 and CDR2 are SGHTA and FQGNSA. The CDR3 length is 18 residues. The J segment lost 0 bases and the V segment lost 5 bases, leaving 11 bases of the junction unmatched. The DNA for the CDR3 is TGTGCCAGCAGCCCCAGACGGGGGACAGGGTATAGCAATCAGCCCCAGCATTTT. Its translation is CASSPRRGTGYSNQPQHF. The full variable domain, with the rest looked up from reference TRBV7-2 and TRBJ1-5, is GAGVSQSPSNKVTEKGKDVELRCDPISGHTALYWYRQSLGQGLEFLIYFQGNSAPDKSGLPSDRFSAERTGGSVSTLTIQRTQQEDSAVYLCASSPRRGTGYSNQPQHFGDGTRLSIL.

The chain recombines TRBV9 with TRBJ1-1; 10 nucleotides line up with TRBD1. There are 14 residues in the CDR3. Trimming at V came to 3 bases and at J to 5 bases, leaving 4 bases not matched to a gene. The germline gives CDR1 SGDLS, CDR2 YYNGEE. The DNA of the CDR3 is TGTGCCAGCAGCGCGGACAGGGGGGGGACTGAAGCTTTCTTT. Protein sequence: CASSADRGGTEAFF. The variable domain in full, with the rest retrieved from reference TRBV9 and TRBJ1-1, is DSGVTQTPKHLITATGQRVTLRCSPRSGDLSVYWYQQSLDQGLQFLIQYYNGEERAKGNILERFSAQQFPDLHSELNLSSLELGDSALYFCASSADRGGTEAFFGQGTRLTVV.

This clonotype was seen repeatedly, ten times or more. This chain links TRBV19 with TRBJ1-5; D gene unclear. Trimming took 1 base from V and 0 from J, leaving 7 bases between them. Germline V gene data show CDR1 as LNHDA and CDR2 as SQIVND (reference sequence). The CDR3 sequence is 15 residues long. Here the CDR3 reads CASSIGAYSNQPQHF. CDR3 DNA: TGTGCCAGTAGTATAGGGGCTTATAGCAATCAGCCCCAGCATTTT.

This clonotype was counted many times. This rearrangement joins TRBV29-1 to TRBJ1-4; 9 bases map to TRBD1. The J segment lost 5 bases and the V segment lost 7 bases, leaving 5 bases of the junction unmatched. The CDR3 consists of 13 residues. CDR1 and CDR2 (germline): SQVTM, ANQGSEA. The CDR3 DNA is TGCAGCGGGACCGGACAGGGGAATGAAAAACTGTTTTTT. Its translation: CSGTGQGNEKLFF.

The J gene is TRBJ2-2, the V gene TRBV7-8; 12 positions agree with TRBD1. The CDR3 loop spans 17 amino acids. CDR1 is SGHVS, CDR2 FQNEAQ, per germline. V lost 5 bases, J lost 8 bases, and 12 bases stayed unmatched. CDR3 nucleotide sequence: TGTGCCAGCAGCAGGGGACAGGGGGCCTCCATTTCTGGGGAGCTGTTTTTT. It encodes CASSRGQGASISGELFF.

The chain employs TRBV19 and TRBJ1-6; 9 nucleotides line up with TRBD1. CDR1 and CDR2 (germline): LNHDA, SQIVND (reference sequence). This CDR3 has 14 residues. Trimming cost V 8 bases and J 10 bases; bases outside gene matches: 9. The CDR3 sequence: CASSTGTGRSPLHF. In DNA, the CDR3 is TGTGCCAGTTCCACCGGGACAGGGCGATCACCCCTCCACTTT.

This clonotype has at least ten counts. The J gene is TRBJ2-7, the V gene TRBV4-1; the match to TRBD1 covers 7 bases. The length of the CDR3 is 16 residues. The V gene end was trimmed by 4 bases and the J gene end by 4 bases; junction bases not matched to a gene: 13. Germline CDR1 and CDR2: MGHRA and YSYEKL. The chain's CDR3 is CASSLTLQGSVYEQYF. CDR3 DNA sequence: TGCGCCAGCAGCCTGACCCTACAGGGGAGTGTGTACGAGCAGTACTTC.

This clonotype was detected many times. The rearrangement links TRBV3-1 to TRBJ2-5, with D uncertain. CDR1 is LGHDT, CDR2 YNNKEL, per germline (reference sequence). V was shortened by 3 bases and J by 6 bases, with 8 bases between the two germline ends. This CDR3 contains 12 residues. The CDR3 DNA reads TGTGCCAGCAGCCATACTGAAAAGACCCAGTACTTC. Its protein is CASSHTEKTQYF.

Comment on this clonotype: The junction differs from germline at one of its ends, possibly a read error. The V and J genes are TRBV6-4 and TRBJ1-2; D gene unclear. This CDR3 region has 15 residues. CDR1 MRHNA and CDR2 SNTAGT come from the germline V gene. The DNA of the CDR3 is TGTGCCAGCGGTGAACTTCCGGGTTCTAACTATGGCTACACCTTC. Residues: CASGELPGSNYGYTF.

This clonotype was detected many times. This sequence joins TRBV19 and TRBJ2-7; 8 bases fit TRBD2. The CDR3 spans 14 residues. V trimming: 3 bases; J trimming: 2 bases; junction bases outside the gene matches: 3. From germline, CDR1 is LNHDA and CDR2 SQIVND (reference sequence). The CDR3 spells CASSMASGPYEQYF. The DNA for the CDR3 is TGTGCCAGTAGTATGGCTAGCGGGCCCTACGAGCAGTACTTC.